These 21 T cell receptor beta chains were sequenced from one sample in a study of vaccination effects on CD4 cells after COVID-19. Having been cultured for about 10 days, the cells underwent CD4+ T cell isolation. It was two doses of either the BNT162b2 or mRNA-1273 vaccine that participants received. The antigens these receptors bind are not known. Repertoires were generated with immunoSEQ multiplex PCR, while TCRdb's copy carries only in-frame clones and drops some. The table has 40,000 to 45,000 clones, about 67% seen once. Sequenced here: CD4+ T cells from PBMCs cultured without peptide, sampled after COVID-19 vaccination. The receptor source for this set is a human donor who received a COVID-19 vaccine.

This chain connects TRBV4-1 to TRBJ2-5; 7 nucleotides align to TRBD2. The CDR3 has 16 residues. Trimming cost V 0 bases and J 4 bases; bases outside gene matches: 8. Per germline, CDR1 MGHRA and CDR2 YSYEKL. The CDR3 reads CASSQDGGTNLETQYF. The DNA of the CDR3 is TGCGCCAGCAGCCAAGACGGGGGGACCAACCTAGAGACCCAGTACTTC.

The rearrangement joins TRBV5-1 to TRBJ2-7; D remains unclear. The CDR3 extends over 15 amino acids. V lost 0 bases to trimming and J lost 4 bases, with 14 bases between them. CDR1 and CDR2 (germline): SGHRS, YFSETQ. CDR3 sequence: CASSLADGAAYEQYF. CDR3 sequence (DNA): TGCGCCAGCAGCTTGGCCGACGGAGCCGCTTACGAGCAGTACTTC. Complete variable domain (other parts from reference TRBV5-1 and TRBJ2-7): KAGVTQTPRYLIKTRGQQVTLSCSPISGHRSVSWYQQTPGQGLQFLFEYFSETQRNKGNFPGRFSGRQFSNSRSEMNVSTLELGDSALYLCASSLADGAAYEQYFGPGTRLTVT.

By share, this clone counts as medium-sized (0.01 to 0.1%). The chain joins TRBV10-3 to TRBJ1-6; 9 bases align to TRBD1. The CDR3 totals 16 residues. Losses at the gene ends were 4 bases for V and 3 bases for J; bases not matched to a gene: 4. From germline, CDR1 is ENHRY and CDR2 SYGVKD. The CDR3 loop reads CAISAGQGNYNSPLHF. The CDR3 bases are TGTGCCATCAGTGCGGGACAGGGCAACTATAATTCACCCCTCCACTTT.

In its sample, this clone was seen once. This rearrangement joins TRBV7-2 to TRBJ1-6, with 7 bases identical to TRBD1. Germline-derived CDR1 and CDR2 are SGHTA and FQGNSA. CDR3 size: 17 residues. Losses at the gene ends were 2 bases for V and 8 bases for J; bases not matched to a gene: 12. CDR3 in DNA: TGTGCCAGCAGCTTACCGGAGAGATGGGACAGATATTCACCCCTCCACTTT. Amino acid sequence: CASSLPERWDRYSPLHF.

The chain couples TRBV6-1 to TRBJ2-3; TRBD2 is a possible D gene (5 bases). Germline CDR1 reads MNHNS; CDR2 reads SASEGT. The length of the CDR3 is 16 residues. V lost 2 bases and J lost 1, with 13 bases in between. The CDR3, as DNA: TGTGCCAGCAGTGAAATTCCGAGGGTTGGCACAGATACGCAGTATTTT. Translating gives CASSEIPRVGTDTQYF.

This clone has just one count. This CDR3 reads CASKPGLATDTQYF. CDR3 in DNA: TGTGCCAGCAAACCGGGACTAGCGACAGATACGCAGTATTTT. V and J are TRBV2 and TRBJ2-3; 10 bases are shared with TRBD2. V shed 7 bases and J 3 bases; nucleotides not matched to a gene: 4. Germline lookup yields CDR1 SNHLY and CDR2 FYNNEI. This CDR3 has 14 residues.

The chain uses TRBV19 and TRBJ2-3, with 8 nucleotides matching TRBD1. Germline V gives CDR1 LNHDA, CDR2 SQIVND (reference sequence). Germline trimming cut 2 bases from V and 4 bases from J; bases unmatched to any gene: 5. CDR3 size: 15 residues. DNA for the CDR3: TGTGCCAGTAGTATACCCGGGACAGGACCAGATACGCAGTATTTT. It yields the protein CASSIPGTGPDTQYF.

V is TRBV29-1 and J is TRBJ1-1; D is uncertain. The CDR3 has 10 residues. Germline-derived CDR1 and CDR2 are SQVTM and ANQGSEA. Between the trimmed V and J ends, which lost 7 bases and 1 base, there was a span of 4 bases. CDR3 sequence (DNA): TGCAGCGCCCGGAACACTGAAGCTTTCTTT. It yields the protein CSARNTEAFF. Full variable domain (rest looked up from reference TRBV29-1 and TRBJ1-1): SAVISQKPSRDICQRGTSLTIQCQVDSQVTMMFWYRQQPGQSLTLIATANQGSEATYESGFVIDKFPISRPNLTFSTLTVSNMSPEDSSIYLCSARNTEAFFGQGTRLTVV.

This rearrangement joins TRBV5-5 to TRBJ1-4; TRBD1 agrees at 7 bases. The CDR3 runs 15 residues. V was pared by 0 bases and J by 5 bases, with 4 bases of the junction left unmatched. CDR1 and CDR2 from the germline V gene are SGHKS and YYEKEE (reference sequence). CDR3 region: CASSLEGQLNEKLFF. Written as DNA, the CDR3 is TGTGCCAGCAGCTTGGAGGGACAGTTAAATGAAAAACTGTTTTTT.

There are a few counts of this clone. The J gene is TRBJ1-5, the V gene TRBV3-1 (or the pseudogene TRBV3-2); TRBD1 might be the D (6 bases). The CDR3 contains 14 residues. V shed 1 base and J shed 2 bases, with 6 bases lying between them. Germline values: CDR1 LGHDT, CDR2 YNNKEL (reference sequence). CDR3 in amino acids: CASSQAGGNQPQHF. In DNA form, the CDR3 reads TGTGCCAGCAGCCAAGCAGGGGGCAATCAGCCCCAGCATTTT.

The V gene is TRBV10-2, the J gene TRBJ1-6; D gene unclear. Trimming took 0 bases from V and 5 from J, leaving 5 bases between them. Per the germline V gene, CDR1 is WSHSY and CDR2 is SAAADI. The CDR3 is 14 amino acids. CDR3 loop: CASSESNDNSPLHF. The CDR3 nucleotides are TGCGCCAGCAGTGAGTCTAATGATAATTCACCCCTCCACTTT.

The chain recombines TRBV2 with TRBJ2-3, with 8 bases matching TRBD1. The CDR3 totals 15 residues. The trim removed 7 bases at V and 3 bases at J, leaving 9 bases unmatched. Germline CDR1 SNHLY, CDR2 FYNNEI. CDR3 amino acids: CASINDRGETDTQYF. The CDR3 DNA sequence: TGTGCCAGCATTAATGACAGGGGAGAGACAGATACGCAGTATTTT.

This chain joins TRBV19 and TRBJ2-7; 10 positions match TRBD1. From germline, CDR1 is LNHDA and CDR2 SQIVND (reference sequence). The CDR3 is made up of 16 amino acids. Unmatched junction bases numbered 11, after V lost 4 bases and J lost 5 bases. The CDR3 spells CASSKRDRGPPDEQYF. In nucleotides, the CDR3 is TGTGCCAGTAGTAAAAGGGACAGGGGACCCCCAGACGAGCAGTACTTC.

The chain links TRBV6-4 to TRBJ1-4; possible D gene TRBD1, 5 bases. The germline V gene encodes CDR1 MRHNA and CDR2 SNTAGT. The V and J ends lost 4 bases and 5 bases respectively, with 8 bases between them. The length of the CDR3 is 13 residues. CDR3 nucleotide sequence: TGTGCCAGCAGTGTGGGGGAAAATGAAAAACTGTTTTTT. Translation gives CASSVGENEKLFF.

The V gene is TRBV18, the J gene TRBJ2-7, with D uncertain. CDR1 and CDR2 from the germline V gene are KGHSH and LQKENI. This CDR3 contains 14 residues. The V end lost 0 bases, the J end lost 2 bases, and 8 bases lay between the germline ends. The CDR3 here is CASSPPSSTYEQYF. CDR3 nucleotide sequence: TGTGCCAGCTCACCACCTAGCTCTACCTACGAGCAGTACTTC.

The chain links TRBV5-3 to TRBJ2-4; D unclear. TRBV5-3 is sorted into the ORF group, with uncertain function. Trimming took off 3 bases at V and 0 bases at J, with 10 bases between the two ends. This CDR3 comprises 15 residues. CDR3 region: CARSSPVLAKNIQYF. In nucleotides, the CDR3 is TGTGCCAGAAGCTCCCCGGTTCTAGCCAAAAACATTCAGTACTTC.

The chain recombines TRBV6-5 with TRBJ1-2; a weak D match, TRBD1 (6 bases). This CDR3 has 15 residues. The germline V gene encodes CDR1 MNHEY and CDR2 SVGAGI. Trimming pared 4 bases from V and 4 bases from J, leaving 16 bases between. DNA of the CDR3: TGTGCCAGCAGTTCCGCGGGGCAGGGGAGCTATGGCTACACCTTC. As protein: CASSSAGQGSYGYTF.

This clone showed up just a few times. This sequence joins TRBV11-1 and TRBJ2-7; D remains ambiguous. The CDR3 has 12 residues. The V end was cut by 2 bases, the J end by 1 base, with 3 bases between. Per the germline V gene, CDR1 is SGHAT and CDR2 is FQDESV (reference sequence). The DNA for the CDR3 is TGTGCCAGCAGCTTAACATCCTACGAGCAGTACTTC. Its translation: CASSLTSYEQYF. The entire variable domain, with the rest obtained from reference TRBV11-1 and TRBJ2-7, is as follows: EAEVAQSPRYKITEKSQAVAFWCDPISGHATLYWYRQILGQGPELLVQFQDESVVDDSQLPKDRFSAERLKGVDSTLKIQPAELGDSAMYLCASSLTSYEQYFGPGTRLTVT.

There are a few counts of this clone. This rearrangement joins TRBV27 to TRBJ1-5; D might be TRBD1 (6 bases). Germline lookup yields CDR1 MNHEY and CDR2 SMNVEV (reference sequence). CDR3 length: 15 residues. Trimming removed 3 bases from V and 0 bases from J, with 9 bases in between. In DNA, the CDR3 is TGTGCCAGCAGTTTTTCGGGGGCTAGCAATCAGCCCCAGCATTTT. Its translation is CASSFSGASNQPQHF.

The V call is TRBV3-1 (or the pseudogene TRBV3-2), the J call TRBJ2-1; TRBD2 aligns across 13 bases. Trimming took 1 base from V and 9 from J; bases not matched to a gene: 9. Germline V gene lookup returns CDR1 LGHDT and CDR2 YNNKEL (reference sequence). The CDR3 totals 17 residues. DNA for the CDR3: TGTGCCAGCAGCCAAGTGGGTGGGACTAGCGGGACGGGTGAGCAGTTCTTC. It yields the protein CASSQVGGTSGTGEQFF.

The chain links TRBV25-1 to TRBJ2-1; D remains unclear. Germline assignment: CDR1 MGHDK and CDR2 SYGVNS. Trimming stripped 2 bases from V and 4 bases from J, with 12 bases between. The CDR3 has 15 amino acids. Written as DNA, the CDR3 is TGTGCCAGCAGTGAACTAGATCCAACGTACAATGAGCAGTTCTTC. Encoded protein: CASSELDPTYNEQFF.